The entry that follows covers one T cell receptor beta chain sequence. Expressed TCRB transcripts were sequenced after all isolated RNA was converted to cDNA. Only in-frame clones appear in the TCRdb table, and some are missing; sequencing was by immunoSEQ multiplex PCR. The data contain approximately 330,000 clones, approximately 9.9% of them singletons. This record comes from a study of beta chain features in type 1 diabetes. Trimming cost V 5 bases and J 1 base, with 14 bases left between them. Looked up from germline, CDR1 is SGHVS and CDR2 is FQNEAQ. The CDR3 length is 15 residues. The source is a woman aged 25 to 39 in good health. Sequencing was carried out using naive CD4+ T cells from blood. V is TRBV7-8 and J is TRBJ1-2; no firm D call. CDR3 coding DNA: TGTGCCAGCAGCCTAAGACTTCATCGTAACTATGGCTACACCTTC. This encodes CASSLRLHRNYGYTF.